The 2 T cell receptor beta chains below all came from one sample that was sequenced in a study of blood T cells in healthy people across ages. For the second PCR, which ran for roughly 6 to 12 cycles, a sample-barcoded 5' primer and a J-beta primer mix were used. TCRdb independently ran MiXCR on the 5' RACE reads; one entry per CDR3 protein. The sample contains about 620,000 distinct CDR3 sequences, under 25% of which appear only once. Sequences were obtained from blood. Receptor source: a man in his sixties or seventies in good health.

As for this clonotype: Just one base apart from a much larger clone, this may be a read error. J is TRBJ2-4 and V is TRBV7-2; D gene ambiguous. The CDR3 contains 14 residues. V was clipped by 7 bases and J by 0 bases, with 10 bases between them. The V gene's germline CDR1 is SGHTA and CDR2 FQGNSA. This chain's CDR3 is CASNLGKAKNIQYF. Written as DNA, the CDR3 is TGTGCCAGCAACTTGGGGAAAGCCAAAAACATTCAGTACTTC.

Comments on this clonotype: This could be a read error, since a much larger clone is one nucleotide away. The chain uses TRBV3-1 and TRBJ2-5, with 11 bases aligning to TRBD2. The length of the CDR3 is 14 residues. Losses at the gene ends were 4 bases for V and 13 bases for J; bases not matched to a gene: 11. Germline V lookup: CDR1 LGHDT, CDR2 YNNKEL (reference sequence). The CDR3 loop reads CASSPSGRSYELYF. The CDR3 nucleotides are TGTGCCAGCAGCCCTAGCGGGAGGTCCTACGAGCTGTACTTC.